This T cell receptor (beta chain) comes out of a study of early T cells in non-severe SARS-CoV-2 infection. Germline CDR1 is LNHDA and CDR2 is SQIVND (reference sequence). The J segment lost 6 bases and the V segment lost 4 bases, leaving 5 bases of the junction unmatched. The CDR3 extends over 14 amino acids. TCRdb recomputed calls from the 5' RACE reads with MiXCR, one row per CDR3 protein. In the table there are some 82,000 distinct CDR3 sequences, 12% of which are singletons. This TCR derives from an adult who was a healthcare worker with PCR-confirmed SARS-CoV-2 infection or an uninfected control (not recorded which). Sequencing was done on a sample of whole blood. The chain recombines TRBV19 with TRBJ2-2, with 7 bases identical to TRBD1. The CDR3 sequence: CASSSTGQPGELFF. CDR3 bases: TGTGCCAGTAGTAGCACGGGACAGCCCGGGGAGCTGTTTTTT.